This TCR beta chain comes out of a study of OX40 agonist ivuxolimab in advanced cancers. At the level of the whole study: Ivuxolimab was a fully human IgG2 agonistic monoclonal antibody targeting the costimulatory receptor OX40 (CD134). Intravenous ivuxolimab was administered to patients every 2 weeks at six dose levels: 0.01, 0.1, 0.3, 1.5, 3 and 10 mg/kg. Of the roughly 51 patients in dose escalation, some 20 had hepatocellular carcinoma, about 15 had melanoma, 9 had renal cell carcinoma and 9 had head and neck cancer. In the dose-escalation cohort, 82.7% of patients were male, and the mean age was around 60 years, with a range of roughly 20 to 85. Prior anti-PD-1, anti-PD-L1 or anti-CTLA-4 therapy was permitted, and checkpoint inhibitors had been received by 30% to 40% of dose-escalation patients. Partial responses were achieved by three dose-escalation patients, of whom one had hepatocellular carcinoma and two had cutaneous melanoma. Peripheral TCRbeta sequencing was intended to test whether TCR sequence diversity was altered and clonal T-cell expansion was caused by ivuxolimab. The monotherapy dose-escalation portion (N of about 52 patients) of the phase I ivuxolimab trial is reported in the paper.

General findings and caveats noted by the study authors: Partial responders in the 0.1-3.0 mg/kg groups had among the lowest normalized peripheral clonal expansion, especially among CD8+ T cells. After ivuxolimab, expanded clones were on average more numerous among CD8+ T cells than among CD4+ T cells. Low levels of normalized T-cell clonal expansion were also seen in some patients who did not respond. At doses of 0.1 to 3.0 mg/kg, clonal expansion of both CD4+ and CD8+ T cells in blood was seen between baseline and week 6. The antigen specificity of the clonally expanded peripheral T cells was not determined.

A word on this clone: No antigen is known for it. Per-base qualities were not stored, and no clone one base away is much larger.

V is reduced by 0 bases and J by 4 bases, leaving a spacing of 13 bases between them. CDR1 and CDR2, per the germline V gene, are SGDLS and YYNGEE. The CDR3, cysteine through phenylalanine, is 15 amino acids long. Of all the DNA, just the CDR3 is kept, 45 bases in frame from base 1. Patients with a history of autoimmune disease or receiving systemic immunosuppression were excluded from the trial. In every dose cohort, peripheral blood was drawn for TCR sequencing at baseline, cycle 4 day 1, and cycle 7 day 1. Samples came from an open-label, multicenter, first-in-human phase I dose-escalation trial of ivuxolimab. Adults with locally advanced or metastatic melanoma, renal cell, hepatocellular, or head and neck squamous cell carcinoma were enrolled in the trial. CD4+ and CD8+ T cells were sorted separately from peripheral blood before TCR sequencing. To sequence the TCRbeta CDR3 region, genomic DNA was isolated from the sorted cells. The immunoSEQ Assay was used to sequence the TCRbeta CDR3 regions. TCRdb limited this immuneACCESS table to in-frame rearrangements with V and J called. A share of clones is missing; checked studies link under half to unresolved V genes, and the rest is unexplained. The sample profile shows tens of thousands of clones; roughly 85% of them were found once. Around 0.61% of the sample is held by the ten biggest clonotypes.

The rearrangement combines TRBV9 with TRBJ2-5; TRBD1 might be the D gene, on 5 matching bases. The sample here was CD4+ or CD8+ T cells sorted from blood, taken in a trial of the OX40 agonist ivuxolimab. The TCR originated in an adult with an advanced solid tumor such as melanoma, head and neck, liver or kidney cancer. The DNA sequence is given as TGTGCCAGCAGCGTAGGGGGCGAAGGACGAGAGACCCAGTACTTC. Its translation is CASSVGGEGRETQYF.